This T cell receptor (beta chain) was obtained from a study of PD-1 blockade in classical Hodgkin lymphoma. Study results and limitations: Healthy donors were reported to have higher baseline TCR diversity than newly diagnosed patients.

Comments on this clone: What it binds is unknown.

Each patient relapsed following autologous stem cell transplantation, and prior brentuximab vedotin exposure differed. TCRdb's copy holds only in-frame clones and misses some; the assay was immunoSEQ multiplex PCR. The profile shows around 45,000 clones, under 75% of them singletons. The CDR3 consists of 11 residues. Germline values: CDR1 LNHDA, CDR2 SQIVND (reference sequence). Trimming stripped 8 bases from V and 7 bases from J, with 9 bases between. This receptor was taken from a human donor with classical Hodgkin lymphoma. Sequenced here: peripheral blood mononuclear cells (PBMCs), sampled at baseline. V and J are TRBV19 and TRBJ2-1; the D is unclear. The DNA for the CDR3 is TGTGCCAGTTCTGCGCGGAATGAGCAGTTCTTC. Translation gives CASSARNEQFF.